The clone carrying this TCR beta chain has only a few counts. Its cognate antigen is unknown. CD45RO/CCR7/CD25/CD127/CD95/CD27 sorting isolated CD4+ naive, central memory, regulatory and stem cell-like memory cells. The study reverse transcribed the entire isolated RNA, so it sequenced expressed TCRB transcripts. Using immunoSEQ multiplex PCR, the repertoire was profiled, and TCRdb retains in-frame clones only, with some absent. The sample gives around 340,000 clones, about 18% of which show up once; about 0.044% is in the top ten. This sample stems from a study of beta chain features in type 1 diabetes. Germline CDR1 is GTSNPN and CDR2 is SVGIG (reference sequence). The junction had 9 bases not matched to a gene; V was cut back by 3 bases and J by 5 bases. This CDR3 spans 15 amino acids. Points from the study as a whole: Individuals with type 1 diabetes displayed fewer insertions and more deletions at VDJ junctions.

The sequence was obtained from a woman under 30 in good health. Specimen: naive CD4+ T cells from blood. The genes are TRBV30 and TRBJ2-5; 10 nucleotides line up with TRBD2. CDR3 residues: CAWSRLAGDGETQYF. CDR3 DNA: TGTGCCTGGAGCCGCCTAGCGGGAGATGGGGAGACCCAGTACTTC. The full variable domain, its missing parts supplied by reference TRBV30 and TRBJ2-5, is SQTIHQWPATLVQPVGSPLSLECTVEGTSNPNLYWYRQAAGRGLQLLFYSVGIGQISSEVPQNLSASRPQDRQFILSSKKLLLSDSGFYLCAWSRLAGDGETQYFGPGTRLLVL.